Below, 24 T cell receptor beta chains from the same sample are listed, as sequenced in a study of cytomegalovirus exposure and HLA in healthy donors. The PCR had 60 Vbeta and 13 Jbeta primers. Using immunoSEQ multiplex PCR, the repertoire was profiled, and TCRdb retains in-frame clones only, with some absent. The sample has 78,000 or so clones; approximately 62% are singletons. Sequenced material: PBMCs. Receptors originate from a male donor in good health and CMV-seropositive.

This clone has just one count. This sequence joins TRBV25-1 and TRBJ1-2; D call uncertain. Trimming cost V 4 bases and J 4 bases, with 16 bases left between them. This CDR3 is built from 15 residues. CDR1 and CDR2 (germline): MGHDK, SYGVNS. CDR3 protein: CASSGLHTPGYGYTF. CDR3 coding DNA: TGTGCCAGCAGTGGATTGCACACTCCAGGCTATGGCTACACCTTC.

The chain links TRBV27 to TRBJ1-1, with D hard to call. Germline CDR1 and CDR2: MNHEY and SMNVEV (reference sequence). The length of the CDR3 is 14 residues. Trimming removed 3 bases at V and 2 bases at J, with 10 bases between. DNA of the CDR3: TGTGCCAGCAGTTTGAGCAACTTTAACACTGAAGCTTTCTTT. It translates to CASSLSNFNTEAFF.

The chain recombines TRBV29-1 with TRBJ2-3; 11 bases line up with TRBD2. J was trimmed by 3 bases and V by 7 bases; bases with no gene match: 3. The germline V gene encodes CDR1 SQVTM and CDR2 ANQGSEA. The length of the CDR3 is 13 residues. DNA of the CDR3: TGCAGCGCTCGACTAGCGGGGACAGATACGCAGTATTTT. This encodes CSARLAGTDTQYF.

The chain has TRBV19 and TRBJ1-5; 8 bases map to TRBD1. V gave up 3 bases and J gave up 5 bases; unmatched junction bases: 6. The CDR3 loop spans 15 amino acids. Germline V lookup: CDR1 LNHDA, CDR2 SQIVND (reference sequence). The CDR3 loop is CASSMDSGGYQPQHF. DNA for the CDR3: TGTGCCAGTAGTATGGATTCAGGGGGCTATCAGCCCCAGCATTTT.

This clone was seen a handful of times. The J gene is TRBJ2-7, the V gene TRBV6-1; weak D call: TRBD1 (6 bases). V shed 5 bases and J shed 1 base, with 9 bases lying between them. The germline V gene has CDR1 MNHNS and CDR2 SASEGT. The CDR3 spans 13 residues. In nucleotides, the CDR3 is TGTGCCAGCAGTCCGGACAGTTCCTACGAGCAGTACTTC. It specifies CASSPDSSYEQYF.

The chain links TRBV5-6 to TRBJ2-7; no firm D call. Looked up from germline, CDR1 is SGHDT and CDR2 is YYEEEE. The germline V and J ends were trimmed by 1 base and 6 bases, with 11 bases remaining between them. The CDR3 is made up of 13 amino acids. CDR3 residues: CASSLPYAGEQYF. CDR3 in DNA: TGTGCCAGCAGCTTGCCTTATGCAGGCGAGCAGTACTTC.

The V gene is TRBV6-1, the J gene TRBJ2-1; D remains ambiguous. The germline gives CDR1 MNHNS, CDR2 SASEGT. V lost 2 bases to trimming and J lost 4 bases, with 9 bases between them. The CDR3 is made up of 14 amino acids. DNA for the CDR3: TGTGCCAGCAGTGAAACGGTTGGTTACAATGAGCAGTTCTTC. Its protein product is CASSETVGYNEQFF.

V gene TRBV4-1 combines with J gene TRBJ2-7; D may be TRBD2 (5 bases). Germline V gives CDR1 MGHRA, CDR2 YSYEKL. The CDR3 length is 13 residues. V was trimmed by 3 bases and J by 0 bases, leaving 6 bases between them. The CDR3: CASSQGDSYEQYF. The CDR3 DNA sequence: TGCGCCAGCAGCCAGGGAGACTCCTACGAGCAGTACTTC.

This CDR3 reads CASSSPPGTGGPRRAFF. The CDR3 bases are TGTGCCAGCAGCTCCCCTCCCGGGACAGGGGGCCCCCGGAGGGCTTTCTTT. This chain uses TRBV11-2 with TRBJ1-1, with 12 bases fitting TRBD1. This CDR3 spans 17 amino acids. The germline CDR1 and CDR2 sequences are SGHAT and FQNNGV. V trimming: 4 bases; J trimming: 11 bases; junction bases outside the gene matches: 17.

J is TRBJ1-5 and V is TRBV28, with D perhaps TRBD1 (5 bases). The CDR3 totals 15 residues. From germline, CDR1 is MDHEN and CDR2 SYDVKM. Trimming took 6 bases from V and 1 from J, leaving 13 bases between them. The CDR3 sequence is CASRKGAGSNQPQHF. In DNA, the CDR3 is TGTGCCAGCAGGAAAGGGGCAGGGAGCAATCAGCCCCAGCATTTT.

The chain combines TRBV4-1 with TRBJ1-1; 8 bases align to TRBD1. There are 15 residues in the CDR3. Germline V CDR1 and CDR2: MGHRA, YSYEKL. Trimming removed 2 bases from V and 0 bases from J; junction bases left unmatched: 2. This chain's CDR3 is CASSQRTGLNTEAFF. The CDR3 bases are TGCGCCAGCAGCCAAAGGACAGGGCTGAACACTGAAGCTTTCTTT.

In its sample, this clone was seen a few times. This sequence joins TRBV7-3 and TRBJ2-3; 11 bases align to TRBD2. CDR1 SGHTA and CDR2 FQGTGA come from the germline V gene. This CDR3 is built from 18 residues. V gave up 6 bases and J gave up 1 base; unmatched junction bases: 12. This CDR3 reads CASSPGLAADRGTDTQYF. The CDR3 nucleotides read TGTGCCAGCAGTCCGGGACTAGCGGCAGATCGGGGCACAGATACGCAGTATTTT.

In its sample, this clone was seen once. This chain links TRBV7-6 with TRBJ1-1, with D uncertain. V lost 1 base and J 8 bases, leaving 8 bases between the germline ends. CDR1 is SGHVS, CDR2 FNYEAQ, per germline. The CDR3 consists of 12 residues. The CDR3 protein is CASSLVGGEAFF. The CDR3 nucleotides are TGTGCCAGCAGCTTAGTGGGAGGGGAAGCTTTCTTT. The whole variable domain, filled in from reference TRBV7-6 and TRBJ1-1, reads GAGVSQSPRYKVTKRGQDVALRCDPISGHVSLYWYRQALGQGPEFLTYFNYEAQQDKSGLPNDRFSAERPEGSISTLTIQRTEQRDSAMYRCASSLVGGEAFFGQGTRLTVV.

This chain joins TRBV28 and TRBJ1-1, with D possibly TRBD1 on 6 matching bases. The CDR3 spans 14 residues. V was cut by 6 bases and J by 4 bases, with 15 bases left in between. The germline gives CDR1 MDHEN, CDR2 SYDVKM. The CDR3 region has the DNA TGTGCCAGCAGCCCCACAGGGTTGGGCACTGAAGCTTTCTTT. Amino acids: CASSPTGLGTEAFF.

The rearrangement joins TRBV30 to TRBJ2-5; D remains ambiguous. The DNA end is more similar to TRBJ2-7, so the J call may be wrong. CDR1 and CDR2 from the germline V gene are GTSNPN and SVGIG (reference sequence). The CDR3 is made up of 11 amino acids. As DNA, the CDR3 is TGTGCCGCAAAGCCTTCCTACGAGCAGTACTTC. Translation: CAAKPSYEQYF.

V gene TRBV7-9 combines with J gene TRBJ1-1; weak D call: TRBD1 (6 bases). CDR3 length: 13 residues. From germline, CDR1 is SEHNR and CDR2 FQNEAQ (reference sequence). Trimming took 8 bases from V and 1 from J, leaving 11 bases between them. The CDR3: CASAGDWNTEAFF. DNA for the CDR3: TGTGCCAGCGCAGGGGATTGGAACACTGAAGCTTTCTTT.

This clone was recorded once. This chain joins TRBV2 and TRBJ1-1, with D possibly matching TRBD1 (5 bases). Germline V gene data show CDR1 as SNHLY and CDR2 as FYNNEI. V lost 4 bases, J lost 0 bases, and 9 bases lay in between. The CDR3 consists of 14 residues. The CDR3 here is CASSGGSLNTEAFF. The DNA of the CDR3 is TGTGCCAGCAGTGGGGGCAGTTTGAACACTGAAGCTTTCTTT. Variable domain in full (rest from reference TRBV2 and TRBJ1-1): EPEVTQTPSHQVTQMGQEVILRCVPISNHLYFYWYRQILGQKVEFLVSFYNNEISEKSEIFDDQFSVERPDGSNFTLKIRSTKLEDSAMYFCASSGGSLNTEAFFGQGTRLTVV.

The V gene is TRBV18, the J gene TRBJ1-1; TRBD1 agrees at 9 bases. In germline, CDR1 is KGHSH, CDR2 LQKENI. The CDR3 covers 14 residues. V lost 4 bases to trimming and J lost 2 bases; unmatched junction nucleotides: 2. In nucleotides, the CDR3 is TGTGCCAGCTCACTGGACAGGGGAAACACTGAAGCTTTCTTT. Protein: CASSLDRGNTEAFF.

The genes are TRBV4-2 and TRBJ2-2; TRBD2 matches 7 bases. CDR3 length: 17 amino acids. Germline V lookup: CDR1 LGHNA, CDR2 YNFKEQ. The junction had 14 bases not matched to a gene; V was cut back by 3 bases and J by 7 bases. DNA for the CDR3: TGTGCCAGCAGCCATCCCACGGGGACTACATGGAACGGGGAGCTGTTTTTT. Translated: CASSHPTGTTWNGELFF.

This clone was found once. The gene calls are TRBV19 and TRBJ2-3; TRBD2 aligns across 8 bases. CDR3 length equals 16 residues. CDR1 is LNHDA and CDR2 is SQIVND in the germline V gene (reference sequence). J lost 4 bases, V lost 0 bases, and 6 bases had no gene match. The CDR3 nucleotides are TGTGCCAGTAGTATAGAAGGCGGGAGGATTCCAGATACGCAGTATTTT. This sequence encodes CASSIEGGRIPDTQYF.

V and J are TRBV5-1 and TRBJ2-7; 8 nucleotides line up with TRBD1. CDR3 length: 17 residues. Per the germline V gene, CDR1 is SGHRS and CDR2 is YFSETQ. With V trimmed by 1 base and J by 4 bases, 13 bases remained unmatched. This chain's CDR3 is CASSLPPSGTGPYEQYF. Here the CDR3 DNA reads TGCGCCAGCAGCTTGCCACCCTCCGGGACAGGACCTTACGAGCAGTACTTC.

This clone was seen a few times. The J gene is TRBJ2-7, the V gene TRBV6-1; TRBD2 is a possible D gene (6 bases). V lost 11 bases and J lost 1, with 12 bases in between. The CDR3 is 12 residues long. Germline V gene sequence: CDR1 MNHNS, CDR2 SASEGT. CDR3 nucleotides: TGTGCCTCCGGACTATCTTCCTACGAGCAGTACTTC. Translated: CASGLSSYEQYF.

J is TRBJ2-7 and V is TRBV5-4, with TRBD2 matching over 8 bases. Trimming cost V 0 bases and J 3 bases; bases outside gene matches: 2. The V gene's germline CDR1 is SGHNT and CDR2 YYREEE (reference sequence). The CDR3 loop spans 14 amino acids. The CDR3 DNA follows: TGTGCCAGCAGCTTGGACGGGGGGGTCTACGAGCAGTACTTC. It specifies CASSLDGGVYEQYF.

The V call is TRBV6-1, the J call TRBJ2-7, with 9 bases aligning to TRBD1. Unmatched junction bases numbered 4, after V lost 4 bases and J lost 0 bases. The germline gives CDR1 MNHNS, CDR2 SASEGT. The CDR3 sequence is 15 residues long. In DNA form, the CDR3 reads TGTGCCAGCAGTGGTCAGACAGGGGGCTCCTACGAGCAGTACTTC. Translation: CASSGQTGGSYEQYF.